The rows below give T cell receptor beta chains drawn from one sample of a study of glioma-infiltrating T cells. TCRdb redid the calling of the multiplex PCR reads with MiXCR, one entry per CDR3 protein. The data show about 210,000 distinct CDR3 sequences, with more than 30% seen just once and around 20% held by the top ten. Sequences were obtained from glioma tissue, nonneoplastic brain tissue, or PBMCs (not recorded which). All receptors derive from a human donor with low-grade glioma or glioblastoma, undergoing nonglioma brain surgery, or in good health (not recorded which). The CDR3 runs from the conserved cysteine through the conserved F or W. D genes are given only for firm matches. A row's size may be missing; if present it is once, few, many or a size class.

D	size	V	J	DNA	CDR3
.	few	TRBV2	TRBJ2-5	TGTGCCAGCAGCTACCCGAAAGGACTGGGCCTAGAGACCCAGTACTTC	CASSYPKGLGLETQYF
TRBD2	many	TRBV7-8	TRBJ2-3	TGTGCCACCTCAGGGCTCTCGACTAGCGGGAGCACAGATACGCAGTATTTT	CATSGLSTSGSTDTQYF
TRBD2	many	TRBV6-2/TRBV6-3	TRBJ2-3	TGTGCCAGTCGACTAGCGGGAGGCGATACGCAGTATTTT	CASRLAGGDTQYF
TRBD2	many	TRBV7-6	TRBJ2-3	TGTGCCAGCAGCGGCGGGAGGGATACGCAGTATTTT	CASSGGRDTQYF
.	many	TRBV28	TRBJ1-4	TGTGCCAGCAGGGGTGCAACTAATGAAAAACTGTTTTTT	CASRGATNEKLFF
TRBD1	few	TRBV2	TRBJ2-7	TGTGCCAGCAGTGAAGGGACAGGGGTGAGCGAGCAGTACTTC	CASSEGTGVSEQYF
TRBD1	many	TRBV6-2/TRBV6-3	TRBJ2-7	TGTGCCAGCAGTCGGCCCGGGACAGGGGGATTCGAGCAGTACTTC	CASSRPGTGGFEQYF
.	many	TRBV20-1	TRBJ2-1	TGCAGTGCTAGAGTCCTCACCTACAATGAGCAGTTCTTC	CSARVLTYNEQFF
TRBD1	many	TRBV6-1	TRBJ1-2	TGTGCCAGCAGTTACGGGACAGGGGGCGCCCCGAACTATGGCTACACCTTC	CASSYGTGGAPNYGYTF
TRBD2	few	TRBV19	TRBJ2-1	TGTGCCAGTAGTACCCCGGGACTAGTCATGGGAAATGAGCAGTTCTTC	CASSTPGLVMGNEQFF
TRBD2	many	TRBV4-1	TRBJ2-1	TGCGCCAGCAGCCAAGGAGGGGCTAGCGGGAGCTCCTACAATGAGCAGTTCTTC	CASSQGGASGSSYNEQFF
TRBD2	.	TRBV15	TRBJ2-7	TGTGCCACCAGCGAGGGACTAGCGGGCTCATACGAGAAGTACTTC	CATSEGLAGSYEKYF
TRBD2	.	TRBV5-1	TRBJ2-3	TGCGCCAGCTCAGCGGGAGAAGGCACAGATACGCAGTATTTT	CASSAGEGTDTQYF
.	many	TRBV4-1	TRBJ2-7	TGCGCCAGCAGCCACCCCCCACCATACGGCTACGAGCAGTACTTC	CASSHPPPYGYEQYF
.	many	TRBV12-3/TRBV12-4	TRBJ1-5	TGTGCCAGCAGTTTCAAGGGGGACTATAGCAATCAGCCCCAGCATTTT	CASSFKGDYSNQPQHF
.	few	TRBV3-1	TRBJ1-3	TGTGCCAGCAGCCAAGGCCCCGATCCCTCTGGAAACACCATATATTTT	CASSQGPDPSGNTIYF
.	many	TRBV19	TRBJ2-2	TGTGCCAGTAGTATAGGGGGCTGGCCCACCGGGGAGCTGTTTTTT	CASSIGGWPTGELFF
TRBD2	few	TRBV12-3/TRBV12-4	TRBJ2-7	TGTGCCAGCAGTACCCGGTCGGGGGGGCCCTCCTACGAGCAGTACTTC	CASSTRSGGPSYEQYF
.	.	TRBV28	TRBJ2-2	TGTGACGGCAGCCGATCCTGGGTCGTAGGCGGGGAGCTGTTTTTT	CDGSRSWVVGGELFF
TRBD1	many	TRBV10-3	TRBJ1-3	TGTGCCATCAGAGGGGACAGTCAAGGAAACACCATATATTTT	CAIRGDSQGNTIYF
.	.	TRBV20-1	TRBJ2-7	TGCAGTGCTCGGAGGCCCTCCTCCGAGCCGTACTTC	CSARRPSSEPYF
TRBD1	many	TRBV24-1	TRBJ2-1	TGTGCCACCAGTGATTTAACAGGGGCAGCGTACAATGAGCAGTTCTTC	CATSDLTGAAYNEQFF
.	.	TRBV12-3/TRBV12-4	TRBJ1-2	TGTGCCAGCAGTCCTTTCGGCGAAGGGGTTAGACGTGGAGGCTACACCTTC	CASSPFGEGVRRGGYTF
.	.	TRBV27	TRBJ2-1	TGTGCCAGCAGTTTATCAATAAGGCTTAATGAGCAGTTCTTC	CASSLSIRLNEQFF
.	few	TRBV5-1	TRBJ2-3	TGCGCCAGCAGCTTCAGGTCCCCGGGCACAGATACGCAGTATTTT	CASSFRSPGTDTQYF
TRBD2	few	TRBV29-1	TRBJ2-1	TGCAGCGTTGAGGCAACTAGCGGGAGGGTCCCCTACAATGAGCAGTTCTTC	CSVEATSGRVPYNEQFF
.	many	TRBV15	TRBJ2-5	TGTGCCACCAGCAGAGATTCAAGTTACGAGACCCAGTACTTC	CATSRDSSYETQYF
TRBD1	many	TRBV6-2/TRBV6-3	TRBJ1-6	TGTGCCAGCAGTTCTCGGACAGGGGACTCACCCCTCCACTTT	CASSSRTGDSPLHF
.	.	TRBV6-5	TRBJ2-7	TGTGCCAGCAGTTATATCAAAATCTACGATCAGTACTTC	CASSYIKIYDQYF
TRBD2	many	TRBV20-1	TRBJ2-5	TGCAGTGCTATTAGCGGGAGTCCGTACCAAGAGACCCAGTACTTC	CSAISGSPYQETQYF